This is a list of T cell receptor beta chains from one sample in a study of blood T cell repertoires in COVID-19. Sequencing was performed with immunoSEQ multiplex PCR; in TCRdb, only in-frame clones are kept and a portion is missing. The repertoire has under 95,000 clones, roughly four fifths of them found once; the top ten carry about 1.2%. The specimen sequenced was peripheral blood. All receptors come from a woman of 80 years or more with acute or convalescent COVID-19. Each CDR3 is given without its conserved first and last residue. Each record gives: V gene, CDR3 length, J gene, CDR3 protein.

>TRBV7-8|14|TRBJ1-6
ASSSLQGSLGSPLH
>TRBV5-1|15|TRBJ2-2
ASSLRGGDTSTGELF
>TRBV2|10|TRBJ1-2
ASSERGYGYT
>TRBV19|11|TRBJ2-2
ASNRGNTGELF
>TRBV4-1|15|TRBJ2-3
ASSQGRQAGGQDTQY
>TRBV28|15|TRBJ1-1
ASSFLGTGALGTEAF
>TRBV6-5|12|TRBJ2-7
ASSTIQGTYEQY
>TRBV28|11|TRBJ1-5
ASSFEGYQPQH
>TRBV7-3|11|TRBJ2-7
ASSSRDRGEQY
>TRBV7-8|13|TRBJ1-2
ASSLAGVGAYGYT
>TRBV6-5|10|TRBJ2-5
ASLSGVKTQY
>TRBV5-1|12|TRBJ1-2
ASSLALESYGYT
>TRBV2|11|TRBJ2-1
ASRQSSYNEQF
>TRBV5-1|13|TRBJ1-4
ASSLAGQNNEKLF
>TRBV20-1|9|TRBJ1-1
SAAPGFQAF
>TRBV29-1|9|TRBJ1-1
SGQGDVEAF
>TRBV7-8|13|TRBJ2-5
ASSLLAASQETQY
>TRBV27|15|TRBJ2-5
ASSSPGAGGPMETQY
>TRBV6-5|12|TRBJ2-7
ASRGTGGIYEQY
>TRBV2|11|TRBJ2-1
ASSWDRTDEQF
>TRBV6-5|11|TRBJ1-1
ASRRTANTEAF
>TRBV28|13|TRBJ2-5
ASSSPAEQQETQY
>TRBV7-9|13|TRBJ2-7
ASNPGRVGSYEQY
>TRBV11-2|13|TRBJ2-5
ASTSSASGARTQY
>TRBV19|12|TRBJ2-5
ASSIEPGVGTQY
>TRBV5-1|13|TRBJ2-5
ASSILKLGQETQY
>TRBV5-1|12|TRBJ1-4
ASSQTGGFEKLF
>TRBV6-4|15|TRBJ2-4
ASSPIGTDLAKNIQY
>TRBV2|13|TRBJ2-2
ASRTGTGVSGELF
>TRBV11-2|12|TRBJ2-1
ASSLDGTVNEQF
>TRBV6-6|11|TRBJ1-1
ASSPGGEGEAF
>TRBV11-2|11|TRBJ1-3
ASSLGQGSTIY
>TRBV15|12|TRBJ2-5
AIAPGQGSETQY
>TRBV3-1/TRBV3-2|13|TRBJ1-4
ASSHTGQGNEKLF
>TRBV27|13|TRBJ2-1
ASRLTGGAYNEQF
>TRBV19|11|TRBJ2-3
ASRSGSRDTQY
>TRBV4-2|12|TRBJ2-3
ASSHSQATDTQY
>TRBV19|14|TRBJ2-3
ASSYGTSGGRYTQY
>TRBV7-3|12|TRBJ1-2
ASSSGTADYGYT
>TRBV15|14|TRBJ2-2
ATSLTRRDDTGELF